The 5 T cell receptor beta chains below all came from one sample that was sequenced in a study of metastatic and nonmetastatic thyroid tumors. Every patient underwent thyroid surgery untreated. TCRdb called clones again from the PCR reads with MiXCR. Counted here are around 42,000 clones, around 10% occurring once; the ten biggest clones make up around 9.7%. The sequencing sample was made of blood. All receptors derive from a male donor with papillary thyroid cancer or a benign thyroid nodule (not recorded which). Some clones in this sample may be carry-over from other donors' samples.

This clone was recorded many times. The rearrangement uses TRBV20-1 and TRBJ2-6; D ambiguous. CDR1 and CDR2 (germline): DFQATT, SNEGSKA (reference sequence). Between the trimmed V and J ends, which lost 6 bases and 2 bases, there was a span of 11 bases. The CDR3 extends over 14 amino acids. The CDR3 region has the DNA TGCAGTGCCACTAACCTCGCTGGGGCCAACGTCCTGACTTTC. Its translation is CSATNLAGANVLTF.

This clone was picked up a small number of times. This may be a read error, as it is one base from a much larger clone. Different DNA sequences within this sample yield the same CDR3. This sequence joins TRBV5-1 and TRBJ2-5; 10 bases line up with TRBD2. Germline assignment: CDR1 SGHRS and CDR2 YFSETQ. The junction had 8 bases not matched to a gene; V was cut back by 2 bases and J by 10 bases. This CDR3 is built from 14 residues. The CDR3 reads CASSFGLAETIQYF. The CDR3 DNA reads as TGCGCCAGCAGCTTTGGACTAGCGGAGACGATCCAGTACTTC.

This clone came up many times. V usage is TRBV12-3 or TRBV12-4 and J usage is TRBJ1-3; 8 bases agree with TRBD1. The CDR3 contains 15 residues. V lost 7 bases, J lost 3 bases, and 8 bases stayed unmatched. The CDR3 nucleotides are TGTGCCAGCACCCTTGGGACAGGAGGTGGAAACACCATATATTTT. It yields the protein CASTLGTGGGNTIYF.

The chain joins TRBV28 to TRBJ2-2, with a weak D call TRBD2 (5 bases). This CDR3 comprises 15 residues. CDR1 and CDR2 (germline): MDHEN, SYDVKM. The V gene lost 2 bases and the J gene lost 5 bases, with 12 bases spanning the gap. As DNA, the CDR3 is TGTGCCAGCAGTTTACGGCGGGTAATTACCGGGGAGCTGTTTTTT. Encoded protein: CASSLRRVITGELFF.

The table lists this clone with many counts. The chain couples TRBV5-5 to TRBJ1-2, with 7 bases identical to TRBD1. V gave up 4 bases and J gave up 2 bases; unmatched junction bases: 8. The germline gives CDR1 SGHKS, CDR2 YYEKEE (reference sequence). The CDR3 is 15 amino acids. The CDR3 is CASSPLPGQNYGYTF. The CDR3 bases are TGTGCCAGCAGCCCCTTACCGGGACAGAACTATGGCTACACCTTC.